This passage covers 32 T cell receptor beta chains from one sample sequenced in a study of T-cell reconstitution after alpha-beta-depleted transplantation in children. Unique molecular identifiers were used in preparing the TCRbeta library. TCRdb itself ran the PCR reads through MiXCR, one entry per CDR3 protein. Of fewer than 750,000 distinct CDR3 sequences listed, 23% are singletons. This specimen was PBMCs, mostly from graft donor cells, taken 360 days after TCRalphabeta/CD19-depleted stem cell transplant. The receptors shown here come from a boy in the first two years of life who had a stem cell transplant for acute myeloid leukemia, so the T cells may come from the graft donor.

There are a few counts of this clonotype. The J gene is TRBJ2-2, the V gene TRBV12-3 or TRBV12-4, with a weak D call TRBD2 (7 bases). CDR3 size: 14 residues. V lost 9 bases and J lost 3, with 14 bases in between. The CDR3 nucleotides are TGTGCCAGTTTCGGGGGGCGGGACACCGGGGAGCTGTTTTTT. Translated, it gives CASFGGRDTGELFF.

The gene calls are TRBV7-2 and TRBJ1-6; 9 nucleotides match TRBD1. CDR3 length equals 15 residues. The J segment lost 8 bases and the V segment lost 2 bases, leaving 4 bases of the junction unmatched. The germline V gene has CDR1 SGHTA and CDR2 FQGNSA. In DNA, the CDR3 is TGTGCCAGCAGCTTACGACGGACAGGGGATTCACCCCTCCACTTT. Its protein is CASSLRRTGDSPLHF.

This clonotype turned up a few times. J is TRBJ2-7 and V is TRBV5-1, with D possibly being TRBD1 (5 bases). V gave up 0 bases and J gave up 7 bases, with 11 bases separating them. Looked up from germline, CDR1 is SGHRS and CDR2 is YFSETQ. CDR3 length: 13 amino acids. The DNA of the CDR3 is TGCGCCAGCAGCTTGGAAGGTAGGGGAGAGCAGTACGTC. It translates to CASSLEGRGEQYV.

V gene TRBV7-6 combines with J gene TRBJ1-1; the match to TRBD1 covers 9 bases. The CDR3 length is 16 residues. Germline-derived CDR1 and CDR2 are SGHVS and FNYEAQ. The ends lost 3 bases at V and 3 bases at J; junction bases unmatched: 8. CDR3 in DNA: TGTGCCAGCAGCTTGACAATGGGACAGGGATACACTGAAGCTTTCTTT. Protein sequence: CASSLTMGQGYTEAFF.

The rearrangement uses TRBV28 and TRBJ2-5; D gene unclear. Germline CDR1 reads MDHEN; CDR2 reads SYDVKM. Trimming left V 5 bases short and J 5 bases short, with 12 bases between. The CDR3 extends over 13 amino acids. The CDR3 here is CASSPQSRETQYF. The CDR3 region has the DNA TGTGCCAGCAGTCCCCAGAGCCGCGAGACCCAGTACTTC.

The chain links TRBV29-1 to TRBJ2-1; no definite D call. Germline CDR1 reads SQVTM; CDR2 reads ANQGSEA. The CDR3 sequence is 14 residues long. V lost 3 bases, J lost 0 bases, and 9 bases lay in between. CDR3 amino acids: CSVDGLASYNEQFF. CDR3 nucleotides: TGCAGCGTTGATGGTTTAGCCTCCTACAATGAGCAGTTCTTC.

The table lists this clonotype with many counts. CDR3 protein: CSARGGLAGSNEQFF. The CDR3 DNA sequence: TGCAGTGCCCGAGGGGGACTAGCGGGGTCTAATGAGCAGTTCTTC. This chain connects TRBV20-1 to TRBJ2-1; TRBD2 matches at 13 bases. Germline lookup yields CDR1 DFQATT and CDR2 SNEGSKA (reference sequence). The CDR3 totals 15 residues. The V segment lost 6 bases and the J segment 7 bases; nucleotides outside the gene matches: 9.

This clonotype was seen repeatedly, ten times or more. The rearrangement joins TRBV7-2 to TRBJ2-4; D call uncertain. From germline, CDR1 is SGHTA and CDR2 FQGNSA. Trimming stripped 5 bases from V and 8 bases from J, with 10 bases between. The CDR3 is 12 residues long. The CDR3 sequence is CASSDLSYIQYF. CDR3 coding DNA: TGTGCCAGCAGCGACCTTTCGTACATTCAGTACTTC.

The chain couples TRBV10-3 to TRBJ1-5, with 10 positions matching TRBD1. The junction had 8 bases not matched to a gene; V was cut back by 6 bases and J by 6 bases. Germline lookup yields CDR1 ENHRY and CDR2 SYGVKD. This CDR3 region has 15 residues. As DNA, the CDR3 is TGTGCCATCAGCCGGGACAGGGGCACTAGTCAGCCCCAGCATTTT. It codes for CAISRDRGTSQPQHF.

The CDR3 nucleotides read TGTGCCACCAGTGGTCTCAGCGGGGTCCCAGATACGCAGTATTTT. Translation: CATSGLSGVPDTQYF. The V and J genes are TRBV24-1 and TRBJ2-3; TRBD2 agrees at 7 bases. V lost 5 bases to trimming and J lost 4 bases; unmatched junction nucleotides: 8. This CDR3 region has 15 residues. Germline assignment: CDR1 KGHDR and CDR2 SFDVKD.

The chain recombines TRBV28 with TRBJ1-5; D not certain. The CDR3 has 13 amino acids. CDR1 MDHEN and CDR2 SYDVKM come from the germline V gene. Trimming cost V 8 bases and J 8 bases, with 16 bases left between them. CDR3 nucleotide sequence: TGTGCCAGCGTACGCTTGGCCGGGGAGCCCCAGCATTTT. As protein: CASVRLAGEPQHF.

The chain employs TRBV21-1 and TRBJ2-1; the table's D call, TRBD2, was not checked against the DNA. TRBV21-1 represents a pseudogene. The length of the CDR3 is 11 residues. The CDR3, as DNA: TGTGCCACCCTAAATAGCGATGAGCAGTTCTTC. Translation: CATLNSDEQFF.

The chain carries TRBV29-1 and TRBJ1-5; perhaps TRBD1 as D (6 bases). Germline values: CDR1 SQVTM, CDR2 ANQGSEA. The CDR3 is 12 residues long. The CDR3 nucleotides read TGCCGAGGGGGACGGGAGGGTCAGCCCCAGCATTTT. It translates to CRGGREGQPQHF. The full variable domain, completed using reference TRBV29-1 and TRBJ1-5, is SAVISQKPSRDICQRGTSLTIQCQVDSQVTMMFWYRQQPGQSLTLIATANQGSEATYESGFVIDKFPISRPNLTFSTLTVSNMSPEDSSIYLCRGGREGQPQHFGDGTRLSIL.

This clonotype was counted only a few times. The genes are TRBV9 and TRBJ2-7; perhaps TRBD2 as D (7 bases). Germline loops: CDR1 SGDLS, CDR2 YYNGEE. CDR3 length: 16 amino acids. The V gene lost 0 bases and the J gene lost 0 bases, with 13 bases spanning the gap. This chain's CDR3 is CASSVGGGVASYEQYF. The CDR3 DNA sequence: TGTGCCAGCAGCGTAGGAGGGGGGGTAGCCTCCTACGAGCAGTACTTC.

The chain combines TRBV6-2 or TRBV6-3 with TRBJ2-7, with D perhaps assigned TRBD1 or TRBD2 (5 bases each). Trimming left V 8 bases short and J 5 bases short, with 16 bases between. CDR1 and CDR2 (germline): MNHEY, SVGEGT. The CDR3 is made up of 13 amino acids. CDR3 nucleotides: TGTGCCAGCGCGGACGGGACGAGGGACGAGCAGTACTTC. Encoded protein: CASADGTRDEQYF.

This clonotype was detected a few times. Here the CDR3 reads CASSWQMGRPNEQYF. CDR3 coding DNA: TGTGCCAGCAGTTGGCAAATGGGGCGCCCCAACGAGCAGTACTTC. This chain joins TRBV6-5 and TRBJ2-7; possible D gene TRBD1, 5 bases. Germline assignment: CDR1 MNHEY and CDR2 SVGAGI. The length of the CDR3 is 15 residues. Trimming removed 4 bases from V and 5 bases from J, with 18 bases in between.

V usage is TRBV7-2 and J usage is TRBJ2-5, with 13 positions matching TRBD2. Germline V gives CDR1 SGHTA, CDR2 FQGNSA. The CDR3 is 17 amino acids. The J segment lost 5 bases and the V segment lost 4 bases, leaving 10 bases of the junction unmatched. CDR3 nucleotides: TGTGCCAGCAGCTCCATCCTGGGACTAGCGGGGCATGAGACCCAGTACTTC. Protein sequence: CASSSILGLAGHETQYF.

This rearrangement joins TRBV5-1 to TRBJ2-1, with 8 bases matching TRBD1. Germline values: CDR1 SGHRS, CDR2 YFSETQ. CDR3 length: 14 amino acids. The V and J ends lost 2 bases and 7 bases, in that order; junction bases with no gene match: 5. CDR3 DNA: TGCGCCAGCAGCTTATGGACAGGGTGGAATGAGCAGTTCTTC. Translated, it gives CASSLWTGWNEQFF.

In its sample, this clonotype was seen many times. The CDR3 protein is CASRPMPREGTEAFF. Here the CDR3 DNA reads TGTGCCAGCAGACCCATGCCCAGGGAGGGCACTGAAGCTTTCTTT. The chain recombines TRBV7-9 with TRBJ1-1, with D perhaps matching TRBD1 (5 bases). Deletions cut 6 bases from V and 4 bases from J, with 18 bases between. CDR1 is SEHNR and CDR2 is FQNEAQ in the germline V gene (reference sequence). This CDR3 contains 15 residues.

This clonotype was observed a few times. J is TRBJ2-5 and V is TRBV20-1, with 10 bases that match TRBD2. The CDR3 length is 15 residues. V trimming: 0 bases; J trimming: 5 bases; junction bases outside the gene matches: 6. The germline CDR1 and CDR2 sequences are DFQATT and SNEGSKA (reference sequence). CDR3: CSARDGGLALETQYF. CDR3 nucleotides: TGCAGTGCTAGAGATGGGGGACTAGCGTTGGAGACCCAGTACTTC.

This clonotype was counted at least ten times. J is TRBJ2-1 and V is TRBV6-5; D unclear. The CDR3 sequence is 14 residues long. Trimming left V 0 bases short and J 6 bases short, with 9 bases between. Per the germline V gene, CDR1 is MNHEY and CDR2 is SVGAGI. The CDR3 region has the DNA TGTGCCAGCAGTTACTCGCAGCCTCCCAATGAGCAGTTCTTC. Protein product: CASSYSQPPNEQFF.

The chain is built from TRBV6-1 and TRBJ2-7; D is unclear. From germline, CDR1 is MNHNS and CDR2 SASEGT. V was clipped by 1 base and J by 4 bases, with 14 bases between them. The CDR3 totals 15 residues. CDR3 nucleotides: TGTGCCAGCAGTGAAGGGCCAGGTCCCCCATACGAGCAGTACTTC. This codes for CASSEGPGPPYEQYF.

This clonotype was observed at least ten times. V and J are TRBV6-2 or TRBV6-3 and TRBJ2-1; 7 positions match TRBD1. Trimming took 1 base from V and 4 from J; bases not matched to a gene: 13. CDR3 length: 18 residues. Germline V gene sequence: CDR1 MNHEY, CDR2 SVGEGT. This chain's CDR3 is CASSYWGPGQRAYNEQFF. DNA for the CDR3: TGTGCCAGCAGTTACTGGGGTCCGGGACAGAGGGCATACAATGAGCAGTTCTTC.

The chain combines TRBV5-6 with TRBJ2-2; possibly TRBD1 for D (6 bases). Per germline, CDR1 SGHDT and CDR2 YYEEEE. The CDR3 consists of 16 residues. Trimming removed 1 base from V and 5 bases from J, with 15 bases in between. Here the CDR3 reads CASSLPQGRGTGELFF. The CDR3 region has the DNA TGTGCCAGCAGCTTGCCCCAGGGGAGAGGGACCGGGGAGCTGTTTTTT. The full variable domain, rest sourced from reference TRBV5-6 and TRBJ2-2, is DAGVTQSPTHLIKTRGQQVTLRCSPKSGHDTVSWYQQALGQGPQFIFQYYEEEERQRGNFPDRFSGHQFPNYSSELNVNALLLGDSALYLCASSLPQGRGTGELFFGEGSRLTVL.

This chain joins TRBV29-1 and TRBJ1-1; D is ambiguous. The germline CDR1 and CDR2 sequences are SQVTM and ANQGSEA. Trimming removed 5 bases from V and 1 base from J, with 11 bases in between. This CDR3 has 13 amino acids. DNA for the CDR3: TGCAGCGTTAAAGGGCAGGCGAACACTGAAGCTTTCTTT. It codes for CSVKGQANTEAFF.

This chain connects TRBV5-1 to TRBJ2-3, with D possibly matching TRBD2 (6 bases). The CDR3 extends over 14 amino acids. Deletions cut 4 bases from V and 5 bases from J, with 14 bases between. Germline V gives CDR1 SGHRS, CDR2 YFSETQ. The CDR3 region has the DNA TGCGCCAGCAGCCGCCGACTAGGTCGAGATACGCAGTATTTT. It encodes CASSRRLGRDTQYF. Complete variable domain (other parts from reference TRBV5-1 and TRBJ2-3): KAGVTQTPRYLIKTRGQQVTLSCSPISGHRSVSWYQQTPGQGLQFLFEYFSETQRNKGNFPGRFSGRQFSNSRSEMNVSTLELGDSALYLCASSRRLGRDTQYFGPGTRLTVL.

CDR3 DNA sequence: TGTGCCAGCAGTGAAGCGACGGGACAGCAAGAGACCCAGTACTTC. Protein sequence: CASSEATGQQETQYF. The rearrangement joins TRBV6-1 to TRBJ2-5, with 7 nucleotides matching TRBD1. This CDR3 has 15 amino acids. V was pared by 0 bases and J by 2 bases, with 3 bases of the junction left unmatched. CDR1 is MNHNS, CDR2 SASEGT, per germline.

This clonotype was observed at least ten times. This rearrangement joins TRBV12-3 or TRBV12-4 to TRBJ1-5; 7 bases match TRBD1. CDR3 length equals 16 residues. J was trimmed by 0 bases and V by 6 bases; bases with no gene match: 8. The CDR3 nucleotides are TGTGCCAGCAGGACGGGACAGACCTATAGCAATCAGCCCCAGCATTTT. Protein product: CASRTGQTYSNQPQHF.

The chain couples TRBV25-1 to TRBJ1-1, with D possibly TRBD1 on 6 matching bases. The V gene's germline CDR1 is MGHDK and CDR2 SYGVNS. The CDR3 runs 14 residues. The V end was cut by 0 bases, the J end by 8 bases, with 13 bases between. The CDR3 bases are TGTGCCAGCAGTGAATATGGAGGGGGACCGGAAGCTTTCTTT. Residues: CASSEYGGGPEAFF.

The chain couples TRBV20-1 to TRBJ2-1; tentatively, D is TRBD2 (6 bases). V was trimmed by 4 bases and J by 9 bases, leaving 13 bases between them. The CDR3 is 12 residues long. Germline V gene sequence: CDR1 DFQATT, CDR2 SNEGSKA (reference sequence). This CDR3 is CSATASAVEQFF. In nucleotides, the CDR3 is TGCAGTGCTACGGCTAGCGCGGTTGAGCAGTTCTTC.

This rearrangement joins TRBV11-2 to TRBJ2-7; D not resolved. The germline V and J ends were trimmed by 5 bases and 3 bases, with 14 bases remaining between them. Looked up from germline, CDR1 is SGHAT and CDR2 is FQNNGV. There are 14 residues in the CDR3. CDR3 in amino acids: CASSASADIYEQYF. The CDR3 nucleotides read TGTGCCAGCAGCGCTAGTGCCGACATCTACGAGCAGTACTTC.

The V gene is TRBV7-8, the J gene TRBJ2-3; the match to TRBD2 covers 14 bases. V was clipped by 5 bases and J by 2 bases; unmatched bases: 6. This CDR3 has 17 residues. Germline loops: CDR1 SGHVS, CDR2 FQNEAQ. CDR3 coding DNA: TGTGCCAGCAGCCCCCGGACTAGCGGGGGGATCACAGATACGCAGTATTTT. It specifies CASSPRTSGGITDTQYF.